This entry describes one TCR beta chain. Germline assignment: CDR1 LGHNA and CDR2 YSLEER. This CDR3 contains 16 residues. V gave up 0 bases and J gave up 6 bases; unmatched junction bases: 7. This table comes from immunoSEQ multiplex PCR, and its TCRdb copy is limited to in-frame clones, with some not included. In the table there are roughly 200,000 clones, about 84% of which are singletons. The data belong to a study of blood T cell repertoires in COVID-19. Residents of approximately 25 US areas, aged 18 to 89 years, made up the participants. V is TRBV4-3 and J is TRBJ1-4, with 7 bases that match TRBD1. Sequenced: PBMCs or T cells enriched from blood (not recorded which). The receptor was derived from a man in his forties or fifties with acute COVID-19. CDR3 bases: TGCGCCAGCAGCCAAGATAGGGCCAGGGGGGATGAAAAACTGTTTTTT. This codes for CASSQDRARGDEKLFF.